This is a list of T cell receptor beta chains from one sample in a study of blood T cell repertoires in COVID-19. The table came from immunoSEQ multiplex PCR; TCRdb's copy has only in-frame clones and leaves some out. The data contain about 75,000 clones, 84% of them singletons. Source material: peripheral blood. The source of these receptors is a woman aged 45-65 years with acute or convalescent COVID-19. Both conserved end residues are trimmed from each CDR3. Fields, in order: clone size, J gene, V gene, CDR3 protein. Size tells how often a clone was seen (once, few, many) or the class of an expanded clone, and some rows leave it out.

abundance: .
j_gene: TRBJ2-7
v_gene: TRBV4-1
CDR3aa: ASSQGASYEQY

abundance: few
j_gene: TRBJ2-1
v_gene: TRBV7-6
CDR3aa: ASSLVSSGRFVNEQF

abundance: .
j_gene: TRBJ2-4
v_gene: TRBV6-5
CDR3aa: ASRRGSTPLPQY

abundance: .
j_gene: TRBJ1-1
v_gene: TRBV6-1
CDR3aa: ASSKGGQGSTEAF

abundance: .
j_gene: TRBJ2-7
v_gene: TRBV9
CDR3aa: ASSVTGGTDEQY

abundance: .
j_gene: TRBJ2-3
v_gene: TRBV7-9
CDR3aa: ASENRADTQY

abundance: .
j_gene: TRBJ1-3
v_gene: TRBV5-4
CDR3aa: ASSRQGSGNTIY

abundance: .
j_gene: TRBJ2-7
v_gene: TRBV11-2
CDR3aa: ASSSRESSYEQY

abundance: .
j_gene: TRBJ2-3
v_gene: TRBV12-5
CDR3aa: ASDSRTGGDTQY

abundance: .
j_gene: TRBJ2-3
v_gene: TRBV12-3/TRBV12-4
CDR3aa: ASSLGLESTQY

abundance: .
j_gene: TRBJ1-5
v_gene: TRBV2
CDR3aa: AGGTAGKRQPQH

abundance: .
j_gene: TRBJ1-2
v_gene: TRBV14
CDR3aa: ASSQGTGRLGYT

abundance: .
j_gene: TRBJ2-5
v_gene: TRBV2
CDR3aa: ASSEVRGARETQY

abundance: .
j_gene: TRBJ1-4
v_gene: TRBV5-1
CDR3aa: ASSPTGSGEKLF

abundance: once
j_gene: TRBJ1-2
v_gene: TRBV6-5
CDR3aa: ASSPTGNYGYT

abundance: .
j_gene: TRBJ2-1
v_gene: TRBV9
CDR3aa: ASSVRSGSGYNEQF